This T cell receptor beta chain was sequenced during a study of T-cell memory formation after mild COVID-19. The V end lost 5 bases, the J end lost 8 bases, and 21 bases lay between the germline ends. Germline V gene data show CDR1 as SGHTA and CDR2 as FQGNSA. The CDR3 length is 15 residues. TCRdb independently ran MiXCR on the 5' RACE reads; one entry per CDR3 protein. The data show about 140,000 distinct CDR3 sequences, around 15% seen once. The V call is TRBV7-2, the J call TRBJ1-2, with D hard to call. The TCR originated in an adult woman who had mild COVID-19 (a few samples of this study predate the infection). Cell type and time point are not known. The sequenced sample consisted of PBMCs or a T cell subset sorted from them (not recorded which). CDR3 protein: CASSPIRTLAWGYTF. CDR3 DNA: TGTGCCAGCAGCCCAATCAGGACGCTCGCTTGGGGCTACACCTTC.